The TCR beta chain described here comes from a study of cytomegalovirus exposure and HLA in healthy donors. Study observations and caveats: DRB1 had the most TCR associations and HLA-C the fewest, a later analysis found, with rates varying by HLA locus. Investigators reported fewer than 200 TCR beta chains as tied to cytomegalovirus.

PCR primers comprised 60 Vbeta and 13 Jbeta primers. TCRdb's table, derived via immunoSEQ multiplex PCR, lists solely in-frame clones and lacks some. This table has about 95,000 clones, 70% to 80% appearing once. CDR1 is SGHRS and CDR2 is YFSETQ in the germline V gene. V shed 5 bases and J shed 3 bases, with 6 bases lying between them. This CDR3 comprises 12 residues. Donors were nominally healthy when sampled, though unrecorded immune exposures were likely. As regards this clone: Antigen specificity is unknown.

The TCR was taken from a man between 60 and 75 years old in good health and CMV-seronegative. This rearrangement joins TRBV5-1 to TRBJ2-1; D may be TRBD1 (5 bases). Sequenced material: PBMCs. This CDR3 reads CASSDSYNEQFF. The CDR3 coding sequence is TGCGCCAGCAGTGACAGCTACAATGAGCAGTTCTTC. Combining the CDR3 with reference TRBV5-1 and TRBJ2-1 gives the whole variable domain KAGVTQTPRYLIKTRGQQVTLSCSPISGHRSVSWYQQTPGQGLQFLFEYFSETQRNKGNFPGRFSGRQFSNSRSEMNVSTLELGDSALYLCASSDSYNEQFFGPGTRLTVL.